These 5 T cell receptor beta chains were sequenced from one sample in a study of blood T cells in healthy people across ages. With a J-beta primer mix and a sample-barcoded 5' primer, a second PCR ran about 7 to 11 cycles. TCRdb called the 5' RACE reads again in MiXCR, with one record for every CDR3 protein. The repertoire consists of some 1.5 million distinct CDR3 sequences, with about 45% occurring once and the leading ten covering around 4%. Material: blood. These receptors were taken from a woman between 18 and 30 years old in good health.

The chain links TRBV7-9 to TRBJ2-1; D is uncertain. CDR3 length: 10 amino acids. Germline V lookup: CDR1 SEHNR, CDR2 FQNEAQ (reference sequence). Between the trimmed V and J ends, which lost 6 bases and 14 bases, there was a span of 11 bases. The CDR3: CASSWIGEFF. The CDR3 coding sequence is TGTGCCAGCAGTTGGATAGGAGAGTTCTTC.

This sequence joins TRBV11-2 and TRBJ2-3; 10 positions match TRBD2. This CDR3 has 16 amino acids. Trimming removed 1 base from V and 6 bases from J; junction bases left unmatched: 7. Germline V gene data show CDR1 as SGHAT and CDR2 as FQNNGV. The CDR3 region has the DNA TGTGCCAGCAGCTTAGCGCGAGCGGGGGGGCCGGATACGCAGTATTTT. Amino acids: CASSLARAGGPDTQYF.

The chain couples TRBV6-2 or TRBV6-3 to TRBJ1-5; the D is unclear. Trimming removed 8 bases from V and 6 bases from J, with 14 bases in between. The CDR3 spans 13 residues. Per the germline V gene, CDR1 is MNHEY and CDR2 is SVGEGT. The CDR3 sequence is CASGDGVIQPQHF. CDR3 sequence (DNA): TGTGCCAGCGGAGACGGGGTGATTCAGCCCCAGCATTTT.

This clonotype was found once. The V and J genes are TRBV6-2 or TRBV6-3 and TRBJ1-2, with D unclear. V gave up 8 bases and J gave up 5 bases, with 18 bases separating them. The CDR3 length is 14 residues. Germline V gene lookup returns CDR1 MNHEY and CDR2 SVGEGT. This CDR3 reads CASSHGGSRYGYTF. In nucleotides, the CDR3 is TGTGCCAGCTCACACGGAGGCTCAAGATATGGCTACACCTTC.

This chain links TRBV20-1 with TRBJ1-2; D is unclear. Trimming shortened V by 4 bases and J by 1 base, and 7 bases separated the two germline ends. The length of the CDR3 is 12 residues. Germline V CDR1 and CDR2: DFQATT, SNEGSKA (reference sequence). The CDR3 is CSATGDNYGYTF. DNA of the CDR3: TGCAGTGCTACCGGGGATAACTATGGCTACACCTTC.